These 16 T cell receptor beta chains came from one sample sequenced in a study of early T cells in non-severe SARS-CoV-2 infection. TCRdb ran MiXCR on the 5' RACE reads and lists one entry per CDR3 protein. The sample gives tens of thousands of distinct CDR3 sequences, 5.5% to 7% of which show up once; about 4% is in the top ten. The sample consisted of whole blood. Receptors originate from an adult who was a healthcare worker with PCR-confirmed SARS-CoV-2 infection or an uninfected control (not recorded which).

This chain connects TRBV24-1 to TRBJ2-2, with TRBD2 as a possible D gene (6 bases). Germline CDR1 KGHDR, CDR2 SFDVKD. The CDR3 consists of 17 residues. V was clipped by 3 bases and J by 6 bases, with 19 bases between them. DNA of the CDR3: TGTGCCACCAGTGATCCCGGTAGCGGTGGACCACCCGGGGAGCTGTTTTTT. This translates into CATSDPGSGGPPGELFF.

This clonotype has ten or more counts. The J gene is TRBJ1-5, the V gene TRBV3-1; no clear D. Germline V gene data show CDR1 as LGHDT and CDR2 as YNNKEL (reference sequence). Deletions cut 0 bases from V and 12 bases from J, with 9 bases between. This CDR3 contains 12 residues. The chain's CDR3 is CASSQETGFQHF. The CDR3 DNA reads TGTGCCAGCAGCCAAGAGACGGGGTTCCAGCATTTT.

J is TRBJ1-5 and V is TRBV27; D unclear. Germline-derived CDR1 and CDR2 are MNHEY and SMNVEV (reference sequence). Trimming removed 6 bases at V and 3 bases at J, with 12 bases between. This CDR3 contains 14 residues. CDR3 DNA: TGTGCCAGCAGACCTCTACCGCACAATCAGCCCCAGCATTTT. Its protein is CASRPLPHNQPQHF.

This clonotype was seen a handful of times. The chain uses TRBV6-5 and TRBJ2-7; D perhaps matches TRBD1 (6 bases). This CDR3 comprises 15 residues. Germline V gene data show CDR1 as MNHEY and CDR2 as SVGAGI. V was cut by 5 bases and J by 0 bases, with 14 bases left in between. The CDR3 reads CASSRGRTDSYEQYF. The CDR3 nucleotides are TGTGCCAGCAGTCGGGGCAGGACAGACTCCTACGAGCAGTACTTC.

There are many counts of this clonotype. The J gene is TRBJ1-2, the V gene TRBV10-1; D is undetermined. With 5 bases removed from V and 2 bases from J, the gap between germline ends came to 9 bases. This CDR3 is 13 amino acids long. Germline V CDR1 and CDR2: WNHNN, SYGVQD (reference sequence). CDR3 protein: CASSQTLNYGYTF. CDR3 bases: TGCGCCAGCAGTCAGACACTCAACTATGGCTACACCTTC.

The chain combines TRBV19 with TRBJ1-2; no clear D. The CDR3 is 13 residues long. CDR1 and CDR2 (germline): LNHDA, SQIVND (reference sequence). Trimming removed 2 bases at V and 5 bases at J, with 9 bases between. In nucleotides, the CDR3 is TGTGCCAGTAGTATAAAGGCCCATTATGGCTACACCTTC. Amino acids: CASSIKAHYGYTF. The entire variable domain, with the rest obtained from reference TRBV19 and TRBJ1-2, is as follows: DGGITQSPKYLFRKEGQNVTLSCEQNLNHDAMYWYRQDPGQGLRLIYYSQIVNDFQKGDIAEGYSVSREKKESFPLTVTSAQKNPTAFYLCASSIKAHYGYTFGSGTRLTVV.

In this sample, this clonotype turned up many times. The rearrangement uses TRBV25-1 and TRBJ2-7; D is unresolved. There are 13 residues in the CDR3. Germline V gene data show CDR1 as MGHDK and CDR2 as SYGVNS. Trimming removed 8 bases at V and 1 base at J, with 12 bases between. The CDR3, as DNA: TGTGCCAGCGCCCCCGACCTTTCCTACGAGCAGTACTTC. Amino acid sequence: CASAPDLSYEQYF.

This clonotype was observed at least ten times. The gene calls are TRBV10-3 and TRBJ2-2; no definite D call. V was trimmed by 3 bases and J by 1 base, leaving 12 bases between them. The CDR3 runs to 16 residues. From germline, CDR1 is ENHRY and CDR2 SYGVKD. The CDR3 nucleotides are TGTGCCATCAGTGAATCCGGACGGGTGAACACCGGGGAGCTGTTTTTT. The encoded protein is CAISESGRVNTGELFF.

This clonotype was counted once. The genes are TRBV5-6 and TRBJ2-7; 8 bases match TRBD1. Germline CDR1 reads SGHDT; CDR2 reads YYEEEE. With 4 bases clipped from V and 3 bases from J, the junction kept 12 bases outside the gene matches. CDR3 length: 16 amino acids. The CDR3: CASSPNPGQAFYEQYF. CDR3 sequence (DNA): TGTGCCAGCAGCCCAAACCCGGGACAGGCATTCTACGAGCAGTACTTC.

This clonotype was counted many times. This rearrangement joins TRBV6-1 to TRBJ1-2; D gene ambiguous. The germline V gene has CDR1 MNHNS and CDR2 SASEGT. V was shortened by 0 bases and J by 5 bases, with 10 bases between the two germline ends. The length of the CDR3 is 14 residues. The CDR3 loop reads CASSEALTGYGYTF. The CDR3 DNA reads TGTGCCAGCAGTGAAGCTCTCACGGGATATGGCTACACCTTC.

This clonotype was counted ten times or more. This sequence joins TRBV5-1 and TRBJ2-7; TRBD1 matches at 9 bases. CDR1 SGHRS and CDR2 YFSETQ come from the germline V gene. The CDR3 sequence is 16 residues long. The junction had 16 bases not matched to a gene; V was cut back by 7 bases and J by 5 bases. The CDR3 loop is CASGLSPGQGAHEQYF. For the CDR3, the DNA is TGCGCCAGCGGACTCTCACCGGGACAGGGTGCCCACGAGCAGTACTTC.

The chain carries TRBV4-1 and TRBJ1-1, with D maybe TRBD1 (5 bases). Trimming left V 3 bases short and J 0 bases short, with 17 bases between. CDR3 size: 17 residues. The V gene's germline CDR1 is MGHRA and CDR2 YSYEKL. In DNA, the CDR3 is TGCGCCAGCAGCCAGCAACCGGGACCGCCAGTGAACACTGAAGCTTTCTTT. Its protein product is CASSQQPGPPVNTEAFF.

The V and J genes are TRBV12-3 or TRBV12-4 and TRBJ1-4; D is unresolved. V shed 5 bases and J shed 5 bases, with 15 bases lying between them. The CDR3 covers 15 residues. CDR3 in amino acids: CASSPPRRSNEKLFF. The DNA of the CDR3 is TGTGCCAGCAGTCCCCCAAGGAGGTCAAATGAAAAACTGTTTTTT.

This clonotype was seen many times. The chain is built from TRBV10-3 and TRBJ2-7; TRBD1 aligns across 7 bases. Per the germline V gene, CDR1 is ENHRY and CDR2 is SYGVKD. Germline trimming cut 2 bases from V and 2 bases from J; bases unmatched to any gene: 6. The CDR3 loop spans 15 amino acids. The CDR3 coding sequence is TGTGCCATCAGTGAGGAGACAGGGATCACCTACGAGCAGTACTTC. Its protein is CAISEETGITYEQYF.

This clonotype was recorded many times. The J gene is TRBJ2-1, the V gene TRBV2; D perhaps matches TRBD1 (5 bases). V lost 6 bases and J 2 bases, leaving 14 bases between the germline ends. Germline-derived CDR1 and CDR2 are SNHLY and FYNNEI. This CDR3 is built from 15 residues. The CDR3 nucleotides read TGTGCCAGCAGCTATACAGGCTCGGCCTACAATGAGCAGTTCTTC. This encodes CASSYTGSAYNEQFF.

The DNA for the CDR3 is TGTGCCAGCAGTACCCCCCTTGATCCCCTTGAGCAGTACTTC. Protein sequence: CASSTPLDPLEQYF. V usage is TRBV28 and J usage is TRBJ2-7; no definite D call. Germline loops: CDR1 MDHEN, CDR2 SYDVKM. Trimming stripped 5 bases from V and 7 bases from J, with 18 bases between. The CDR3 is 14 residues long.